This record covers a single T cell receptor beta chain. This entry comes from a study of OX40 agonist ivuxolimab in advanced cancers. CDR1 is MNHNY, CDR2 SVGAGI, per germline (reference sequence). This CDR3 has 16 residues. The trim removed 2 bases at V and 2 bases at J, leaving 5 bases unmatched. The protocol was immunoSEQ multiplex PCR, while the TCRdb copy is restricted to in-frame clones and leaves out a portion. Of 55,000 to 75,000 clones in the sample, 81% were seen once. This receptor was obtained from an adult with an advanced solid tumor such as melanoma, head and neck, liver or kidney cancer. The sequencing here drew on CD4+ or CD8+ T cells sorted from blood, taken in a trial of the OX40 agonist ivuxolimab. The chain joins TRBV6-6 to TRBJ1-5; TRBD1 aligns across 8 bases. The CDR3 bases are TGTGCCAGCAGTTACCAGACGGGACAGGGCAATCAGCCCCAGCATTTT. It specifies CASSYQTGQGNQPQHF.